Each of the 25 T cell receptor beta chains below was sequenced from the same sample in a study of T cell repertoires in cytomegalovirus infection. TCRdb ran MiXCR on the reads and lists one entry per CDR3 protein. The repertoire holds under 250,000 distinct CDR3 sequences, over 9% seen once, with roughly 1.7% in the top ten. The sample consisted of PBMCs. All receptors come from a human donor in good health (CMV status not recorded). Some clones in this sample may be carry-over from other donors' samples.

This clonotype occurred many times. The rearrangement links TRBV7-2 to TRBJ2-5; D not certain. Trimming pared 3 bases from V and 5 bases from J, leaving 7 bases between. The CDR3 is 12 amino acids. Germline CDR1 SGHTA, CDR2 FQGNSA. CDR3 in DNA: TGTGCCAGCAGCTTTCGAGTGGAGACCCAGTACTTC. Residues: CASSFRVETQYF.

This clonotype was detected many times. The chain employs TRBV7-3 and TRBJ1-2, with 11 positions matching TRBD1. Germline loops: CDR1 SGHTA, CDR2 FQGTGA. The CDR3 sequence is 19 residues long. J was trimmed by 7 bases and V by 2 bases; bases with no gene match: 18. CDR3 region: CASSLERGVGQGEICGYTF. CDR3 DNA: TGTGCCAGCAGCTTAGAGAGAGGTGTGGGACAGGGGGAAATTTGTGGCTACACCTTC.

The rearrangement links TRBV10-3 to TRBJ2-7; 13 nucleotides agree with TRBD2. Germline CDR1 ENHRY, CDR2 SYGVKD. The length of the CDR3 is 19 residues. V was pared by 8 bases and J by 2 bases, with 18 bases of the junction left unmatched. The CDR3 is CAIGPGGLAGKLYTYEQYF. CDR3 DNA sequence: TGTGCCATCGGACCCGGGGGACTAGCGGGAAAGTTATATACCTACGAGCAGTACTTC.

The table lists this clonotype with many counts. This sequence joins TRBV7-3 and TRBJ2-1; D perhaps matches TRBD2 (6 bases). The CDR3 totals 16 residues. Per the germline V gene, CDR1 is SGHTA and CDR2 is FQGTGA. Trimming cost V 4 bases and J 10 bases, with 23 bases left between them. The CDR3 is CASSSLARALTEEQFF. CDR3 coding DNA: TGTGCCAGCAGCTCTCTAGCGCGGGCGCTTACAGAGGAGCAGTTCTTC.

This clonotype was counted at least ten times. At one of its ends the junction is not consistent with the germline gene, which may arise from a read error. The chain has TRBV5-1 and TRBJ2-7; D is perhaps TRBD2 (6 bases). Germline CDR1 SGHRS, CDR2 YFSETQ. The CDR3 sequence is 13 residues long. CDR3 residues: CASSLAVGYEQYF. CDR3 nucleotides: TGTGCCAGCAGCTTAGCGGTGGGTTACGAGCAGTACTTC.

This clonotype was observed at least ten times. V is TRBV7-2 and J is TRBJ1-2; tentative D call: TRBD1 (6 bases). Trimming took off 5 bases at V and 4 bases at J, with 8 bases between the two ends. Germline CDR1 is SGHTA and CDR2 is FQGNSA. This CDR3 is built from 12 residues. CDR3 DNA sequence: TGTGCCAGCAGCGTGGACAGCTATGGCTACACCTTC. Protein product: CASSVDSYGYTF.

This clonotype was counted at least ten times. This sequence joins TRBV7-2 and TRBJ1-2, with D possibly matching TRBD1 (5 bases). Germline V gene sequence: CDR1 SGHTA, CDR2 FQGNSA. Trimming pared 1 base from V and 4 bases from J, leaving 16 bases between. The CDR3 consists of 16 residues. CDR3 residues: CASSLVGQGEVYGYTF. CDR3 coding DNA: TGTGCCAGCAGCTTAGTAGGGCAGGGAGAAGTCTATGGCTACACCTTC.

V and J are TRBV6-1 and TRBJ1-4; 8 bases are a match to TRBD1. V lost 10 bases, J lost 6 bases, and 4 bases stayed unmatched. The germline V gene has CDR1 MNHNS and CDR2 SASEGT. There are 12 residues in the CDR3. Here the CDR3 DNA reads TGTGCCACCCGGACAGGGCATGAAAAACTGTTTTTT. It codes for CATRTGHEKLFF.

This clonotype was observed a few times. The chain carries TRBV5-5 and TRBJ1-5, with 7 bases fitting TRBD1. The germline gives CDR1 SGHKS, CDR2 YYEKEE (reference sequence). CDR3 length equals 13 residues. The V segment lost 4 bases and the J segment 5 bases; nucleotides outside the gene matches: 3. CDR3 DNA: TGTGCCAGCAGCGGCGACAGGGATCAGCCCCAGCATTTT. Amino acids: CASSGDRDQPQHF.

J is TRBJ2-4 and V is TRBV2, with 8 bases that match TRBD1. Trimming took 4 bases from V and 3 from J; bases not matched to a gene: 5. Looked up from germline, CDR1 is SNHLY and CDR2 is FYNNEI. This CDR3 spans 15 amino acids. This CDR3 is CASSVQGAGKNIQYF. The DNA of the CDR3 is TGTGCCAGCAGTGTCCAGGGGGCTGGCAAAAACATTCAGTACTTC.

V gene TRBV20-1 combines with J gene TRBJ2-7, with 9 positions matching TRBD1. The CDR3 covers 13 residues. In germline, CDR1 is DFQATT, CDR2 SNEGSKA (reference sequence). V lost 5 bases to trimming and J lost 3 bases; unmatched junction nucleotides: 5. The CDR3 nucleotides are TGCAGTGCTCCGGGACAGGGAAACTACGAGCAGTACTTC. Its protein is CSAPGQGNYEQYF.

This clonotype showed up just a few times. The chain joins TRBV19 to TRBJ2-1; the match to TRBD2 covers 9 bases. The CDR3 length is 15 residues. CDR1 and CDR2 (germline): LNHDA, SQIVND (reference sequence). The V gene end was trimmed by 1 base and the J gene end by 5 bases; junction bases not matched to a gene: 3. CDR3 amino acids: CASSIAAGGDNEQFF. The CDR3 nucleotides are TGTGCCAGTAGTATAGCAGCGGGAGGAGACAATGAGCAGTTCTTC. Combining the CDR3 with reference TRBV19 and TRBJ2-1 gives the whole variable domain DGGITQSPKYLFRKEGQNVTLSCEQNLNHDAMYWYRQDPGQGLRLIYYSQIVNDFQKGDIAEGYSVSREKKESFPLTVTSAQKNPTAFYLCASSIAAGGDNEQFFGPGTRLTVL.

In its sample, this clonotype was seen a few times. The chain carries TRBV6-6 and TRBJ1-4, with 7 nucleotides matching TRBD1. J lost 0 bases, V lost 2 bases, and 15 bases had no gene match. The CDR3 is made up of 20 amino acids. Germline V CDR1 and CDR2: MNHNY, SVGAGI (reference sequence). For the CDR3, the DNA is TGTGCCAGCAGTTACGCGTTCATTACAGACAGGGTTGCAACTAATGAAAAACTGTTTTTT. It specifies CASSYAFITDRVATNEKLFF.

This clonotype has at least ten counts. V gene TRBV6-2 or TRBV6-3 combines with J gene TRBJ1-1; D is ambiguous. Germline values: CDR1 MNHEY, CDR2 SVGEGT. Trimming stripped 0 bases from V and 1 base from J, with 6 bases between. This CDR3 region has 14 residues. The CDR3 is CASSYSNPNTEAFF. CDR3 DNA sequence: TGTGCCAGCAGTTACTCGAACCCGAACACTGAAGCTTTCTTT.

This clonotype was seen many times. The genes are TRBV7-9 and TRBJ1-2; D possibly corresponds to TRBD1 (5 bases). Germline CDR1 is SEHNR and CDR2 is FQNEAQ (reference sequence). V was shortened by 11 bases and J by 2 bases, with 15 bases between the two germline ends. The CDR3 runs to 13 residues. The CDR3 DNA sequence: TGTGCCTCCCGGGGCGGGTTAAACTATGGCTACACCTTC. Translated, it gives CASRGGLNYGYTF.

This clonotype was observed a few times. DNA of the CDR3: TGTGCCAGCAGTGGGACAGCATTAGGTCTGTTTTTT. Its translation: CASSGTALGLFF. V and J are TRBV6-6 and TRBJ1-4; 7 nucleotides line up with TRBD1. CDR3 length: 12 amino acids. Germline CDR1 reads MNHNY; CDR2 reads SVGAGI (reference sequence). V lost 5 bases, J lost 14 bases, and 8 bases stayed unmatched.

This clonotype was seen at least ten times. CDR3 DNA: TGTGCCAGCAGCACCGACAGGGACACTGAAGCTTTCTTT. Its translation is CASSTDRDTEAFF. V usage is TRBV11-3 and J usage is TRBJ1-1, with 7 bases matching TRBD1. The CDR3 runs to 13 residues. Germline trimming cut 5 bases from V and 3 bases from J; bases unmatched to any gene: 3. Germline assignment: CDR1 SGHNT and CDR2 YENEEA.

Many counts were recorded for this clonotype. The chain has TRBV12-3 or TRBV12-4 and TRBJ1-5; D is unclear. The CDR3 consists of 12 residues. V lost 3 bases and J lost 6, with 6 bases in between. CDR3 loop: CASSLGSQPQHF. Here the CDR3 DNA reads TGTGCCAGCAGTTTGGGTTCTCAGCCCCAGCATTTT.

This clonotype has ten or more counts. This chain joins TRBV7-2 and TRBJ2-7; 9 bases match TRBD2. The CDR3 covers 14 residues. Germline trimming cut 4 bases from V and 11 bases from J; bases unmatched to any gene: 12. Looked up from germline, CDR1 is SGHTA and CDR2 is FQGNSA. The CDR3 region has the DNA TGTGCCAGCAGCTCTAGCGGGGATCTACGAGCGGAGTACTTC. Translating it yields CASSSSGDLRAEYF.

The sample holds many counts of this clonotype. The gene calls are TRBV7-2 and TRBJ2-7; TRBD2 matches at 7 bases. Germline loops: CDR1 SGHTA, CDR2 FQGNSA. The CDR3 loop spans 15 amino acids. Trimming cost V 1 base and J 6 bases; bases outside gene matches: 9. The CDR3 DNA reads TGTGCCAGCAGCTTAGGGGCGGGGGTTAAGCGCGAGCAGTACTTC. Protein sequence: CASSLGAGVKREQYF.

This clonotype was detected ten times or more. Here the CDR3 DNA reads TGTGCCAGCAGCCCTTCAGCGGGAGTGGGTAATGAGCAGTTCTTC. Its protein is CASSPSAGVGNEQFF. The chain is built from TRBV7-2 and TRBJ2-1; TRBD2 matches 8 bases. The CDR3 contains 15 residues. The germline gives CDR1 SGHTA, CDR2 FQGNSA. The J segment lost 7 bases and the V segment lost 5 bases, leaving 10 bases of the junction unmatched.

This clonotype was found many times. The chain links TRBV6-2 or TRBV6-3 to TRBJ2-7, with TRBD1 matching over 9 bases. Germline CDR1 is MNHEY and CDR2 is SVGEGT. The junction had 15 bases not matched to a gene; V was cut back by 7 bases and J by 5 bases. This CDR3 region has 16 residues. The CDR3 region is CASTILTGTGTNEQYF. In DNA, the CDR3 is TGTGCCAGCACTATCCTGACCGGGACAGGGACGAACGAGCAGTACTTC.

This clonotype was detected many times. The genes are TRBV6-2 or TRBV6-3 and TRBJ2-1, with D possibly being TRBD2 (7 bases). This CDR3 is 15 amino acids long. Per the germline V gene, CDR1 is MNHEY and CDR2 is SVGEGT. Trimming removed 0 bases at V and 10 bases at J, with 16 bases between. The DNA of the CDR3 is TGTGCCAGCAGTTACTCTGGGGGGGCGAAGGGGGAGCAGTTCTTC. Protein product: CASSYSGGAKGEQFF.

This clonotype was found many times. The chain couples TRBV7-3 to TRBJ2-2, with TRBD2 identical over 11 bases. V shed 6 bases and J 7 bases; nucleotides not matched to a gene: 4. Germline loops: CDR1 SGHTA, CDR2 FQGTGA. The CDR3 is 14 amino acids. This CDR3 reads CASRTSGIGGELFF. As DNA, the CDR3 is TGTGCCAGCAGGACTAGCGGGATAGGCGGGGAGCTGTTTTTT.

This clonotype was detected a few times. The chain links TRBV19 to TRBJ2-3, with 8 bases fitting TRBD1. J lost 1 base, V lost 4 bases, and 7 bases had no gene match. Germline CDR1 LNHDA, CDR2 SQIVND (reference sequence). This CDR3 is built from 16 residues. CDR3 nucleotides: TGTGCCAGTAGTACCTCGCCGGGACAGGGCACAGATACGCAGTATTTT. As protein: CASSTSPGQGTDTQYF.